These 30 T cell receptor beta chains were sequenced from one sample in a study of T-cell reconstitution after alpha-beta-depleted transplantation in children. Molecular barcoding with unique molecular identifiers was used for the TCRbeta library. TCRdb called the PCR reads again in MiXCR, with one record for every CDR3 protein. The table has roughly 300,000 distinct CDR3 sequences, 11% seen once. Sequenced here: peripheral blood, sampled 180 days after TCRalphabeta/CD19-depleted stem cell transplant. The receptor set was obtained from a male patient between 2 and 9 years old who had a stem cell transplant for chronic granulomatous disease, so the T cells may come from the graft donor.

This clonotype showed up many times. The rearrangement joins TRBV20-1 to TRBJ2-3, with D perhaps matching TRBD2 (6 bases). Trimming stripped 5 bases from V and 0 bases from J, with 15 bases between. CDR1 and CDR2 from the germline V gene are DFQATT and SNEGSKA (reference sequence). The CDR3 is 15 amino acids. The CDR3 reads CSARGPGTSTDTQYF. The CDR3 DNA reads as TGCAGTGCTCGCGGACCGGGGACTAGCACAGATACGCAGTATTTT.

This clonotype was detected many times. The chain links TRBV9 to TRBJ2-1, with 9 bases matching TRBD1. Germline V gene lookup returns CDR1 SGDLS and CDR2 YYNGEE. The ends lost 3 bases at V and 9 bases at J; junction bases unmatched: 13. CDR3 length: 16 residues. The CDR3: CASSALTGTGSTEQFF. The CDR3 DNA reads TGTGCCAGCAGCGCCCTAACCGGGACAGGGTCGACTGAGCAGTTCTTC.

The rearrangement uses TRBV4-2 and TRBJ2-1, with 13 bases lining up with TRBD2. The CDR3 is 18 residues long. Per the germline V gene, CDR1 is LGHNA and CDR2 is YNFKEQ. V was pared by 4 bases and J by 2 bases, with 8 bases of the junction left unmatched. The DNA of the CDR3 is TGTGCCAGCAGCCGATCGACTAGCGGGGGGCTAACCTACAATGAGCAGTTCTTC. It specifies CASSRSTSGGLTYNEQFF.

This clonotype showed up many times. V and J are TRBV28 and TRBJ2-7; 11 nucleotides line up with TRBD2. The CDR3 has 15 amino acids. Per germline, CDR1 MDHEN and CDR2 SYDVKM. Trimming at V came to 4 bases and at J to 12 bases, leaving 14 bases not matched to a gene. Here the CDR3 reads CASSSPGLAVRWRYF. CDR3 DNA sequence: TGTGCCAGCAGTTCCCCGGGACTAGCGGTCCGCTGGCGGTACTTC.

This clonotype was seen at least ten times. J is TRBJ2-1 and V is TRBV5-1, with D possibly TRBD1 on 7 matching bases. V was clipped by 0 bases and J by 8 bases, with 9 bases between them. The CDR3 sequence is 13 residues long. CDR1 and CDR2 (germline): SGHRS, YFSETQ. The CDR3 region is CASSLVRGDEQFF. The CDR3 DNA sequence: TGCGCCAGCAGCTTGGTCAGGGGGGATGAGCAGTTCTTC.

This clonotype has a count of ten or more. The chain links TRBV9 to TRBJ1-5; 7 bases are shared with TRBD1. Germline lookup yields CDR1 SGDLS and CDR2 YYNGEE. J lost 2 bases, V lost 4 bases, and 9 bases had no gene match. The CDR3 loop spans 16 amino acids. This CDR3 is CASSRRGSEGNQPQHF. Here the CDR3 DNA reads TGTGCCAGCAGCCGCAGGGGGAGCGAGGGCAATCAGCCCCAGCATTTT.

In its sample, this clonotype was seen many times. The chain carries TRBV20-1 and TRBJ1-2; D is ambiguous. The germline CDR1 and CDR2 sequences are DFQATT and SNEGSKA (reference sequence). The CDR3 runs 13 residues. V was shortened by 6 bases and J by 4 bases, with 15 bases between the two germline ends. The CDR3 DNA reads TGCAGTGCAAATAAGGTGAAACTCTATGGCTACACCTTC. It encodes CSANKVKLYGYTF.

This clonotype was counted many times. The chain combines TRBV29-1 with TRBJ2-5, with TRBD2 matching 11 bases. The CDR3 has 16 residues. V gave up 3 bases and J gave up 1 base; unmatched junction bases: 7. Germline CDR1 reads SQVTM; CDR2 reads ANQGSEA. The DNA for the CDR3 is TGCAGCGTTGACCGTGGACTAGCGGGTTCCCAAGAGACCCAGTACTTC. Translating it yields CSVDRGLAGSQETQYF.

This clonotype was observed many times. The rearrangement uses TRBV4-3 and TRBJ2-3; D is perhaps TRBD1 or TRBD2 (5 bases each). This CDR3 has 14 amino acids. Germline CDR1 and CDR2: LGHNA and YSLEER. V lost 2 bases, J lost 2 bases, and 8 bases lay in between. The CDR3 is CASSQRDPTDTQYF. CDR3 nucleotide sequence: TGCGCCAGCAGCCAACGGGACCCCACAGATACGCAGTATTTT.

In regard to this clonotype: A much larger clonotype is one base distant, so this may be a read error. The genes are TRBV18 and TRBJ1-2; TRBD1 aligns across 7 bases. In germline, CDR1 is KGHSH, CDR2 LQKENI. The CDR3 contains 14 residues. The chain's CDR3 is CASSPTGDDYGDTF. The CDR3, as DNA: TGTGCCAGCTCACCTACAGGGGATGACTATGGCGACACCTTC. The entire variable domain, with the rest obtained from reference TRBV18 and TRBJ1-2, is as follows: NAGVMQNPRHLVRRRGQEARLRCSPMKGHSHVYWYRQLPEEGLKFMVYLQKENIIDESGMPKERFSAEFPKEGPSILRIQQVVRGDSAAYFCASSPTGDDYGDTFGSGTRLTVV.

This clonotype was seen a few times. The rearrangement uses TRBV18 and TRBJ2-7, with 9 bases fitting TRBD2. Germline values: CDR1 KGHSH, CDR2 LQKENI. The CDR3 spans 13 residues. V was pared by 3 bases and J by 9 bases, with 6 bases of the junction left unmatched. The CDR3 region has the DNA TGTGCCAGCTCACCTGCGAGAGCGGGAGGGCAGTACTTC. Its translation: CASSPARAGGQYF.

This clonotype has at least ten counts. DNA of the CDR3: TGTGCCAGCAGTCCGGGGACTAGCGGGAGGGCTTTATACAATGAGCAGTTCTTC. As protein: CASSPGTSGRALYNEQFF. J is TRBJ2-1 and V is TRBV28; 16 bases agree with TRBD2. The CDR3 extends over 18 amino acids. Germline loops: CDR1 MDHEN, CDR2 SYDVKM. The V and J ends lost 5 bases and 4 bases, in that order; junction bases with no gene match: 8.

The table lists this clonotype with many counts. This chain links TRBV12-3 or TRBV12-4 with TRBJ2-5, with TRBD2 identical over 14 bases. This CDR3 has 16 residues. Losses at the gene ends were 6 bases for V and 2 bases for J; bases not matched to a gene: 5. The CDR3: CASRGTSGSWQETQYF. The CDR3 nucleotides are TGTGCCAGCAGAGGGACTAGCGGGAGTTGGCAAGAGACCCAGTACTTC.

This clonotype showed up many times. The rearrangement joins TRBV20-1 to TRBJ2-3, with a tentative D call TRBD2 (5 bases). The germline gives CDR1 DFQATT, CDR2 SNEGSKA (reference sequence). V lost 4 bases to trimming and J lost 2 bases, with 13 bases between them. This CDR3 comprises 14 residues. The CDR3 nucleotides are TGCAGTGCTATACGGGATGGGTACACAGATACGCAGTATTTT. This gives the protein CSAIRDGYTDTQYF.

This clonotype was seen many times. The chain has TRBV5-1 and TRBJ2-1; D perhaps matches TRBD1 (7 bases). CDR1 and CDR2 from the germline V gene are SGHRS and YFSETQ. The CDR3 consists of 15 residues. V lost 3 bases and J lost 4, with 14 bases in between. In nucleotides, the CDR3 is TGCGCCAGCAGCTCTGCGGGACAGTCATACAATGAGCAGTTCTTC. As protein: CASSSAGQSYNEQFF.

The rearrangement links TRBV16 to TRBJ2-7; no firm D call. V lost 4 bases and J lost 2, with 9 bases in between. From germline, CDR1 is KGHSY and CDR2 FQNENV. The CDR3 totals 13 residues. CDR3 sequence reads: CASSPVLAYEQYF. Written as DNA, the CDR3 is TGTGCCAGCAGCCCAGTACTGGCCTACGAGCAGTACTTC.

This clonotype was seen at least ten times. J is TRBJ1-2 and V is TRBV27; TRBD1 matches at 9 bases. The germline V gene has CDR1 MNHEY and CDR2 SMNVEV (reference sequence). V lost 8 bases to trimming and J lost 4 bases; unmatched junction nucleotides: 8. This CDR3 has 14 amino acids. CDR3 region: CASQKQGAGYGYTF. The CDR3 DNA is TGTGCCAGCCAAAAACAGGGGGCGGGCTATGGCTACACCTTC.

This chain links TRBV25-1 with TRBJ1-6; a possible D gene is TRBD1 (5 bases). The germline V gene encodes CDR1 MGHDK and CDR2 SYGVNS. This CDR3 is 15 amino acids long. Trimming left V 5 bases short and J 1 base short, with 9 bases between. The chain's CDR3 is CASSSRGSYNSPLHF. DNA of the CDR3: TGTGCCAGCAGTTCCCGGGGGTCCTATAATTCACCCCTCCACTTT.

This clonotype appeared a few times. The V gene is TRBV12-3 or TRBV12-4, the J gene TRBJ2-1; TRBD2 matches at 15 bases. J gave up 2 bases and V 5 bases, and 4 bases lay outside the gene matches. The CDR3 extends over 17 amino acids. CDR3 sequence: CASSHRTSGRAYNEQFF. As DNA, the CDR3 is TGTGCCAGCAGTCATCGGACTAGCGGGAGGGCCTACAATGAGCAGTTCTTC.

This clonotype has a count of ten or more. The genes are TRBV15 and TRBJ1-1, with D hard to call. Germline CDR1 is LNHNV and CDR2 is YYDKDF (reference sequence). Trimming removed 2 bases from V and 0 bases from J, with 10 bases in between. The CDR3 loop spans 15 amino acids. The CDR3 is CATSRPGRMNTEAFF. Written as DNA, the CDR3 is TGTGCCACCAGCAGACCCGGGAGGATGAACACTGAAGCTTTCTTT.

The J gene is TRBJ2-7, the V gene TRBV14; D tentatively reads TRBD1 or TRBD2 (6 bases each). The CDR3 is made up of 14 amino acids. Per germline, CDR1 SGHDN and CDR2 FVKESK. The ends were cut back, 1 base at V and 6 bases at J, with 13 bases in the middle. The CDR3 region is CASSQVGGRFEQYF. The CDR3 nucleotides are TGTGCCAGCAGCCAAGTAGGGGGGCGGTTCGAGCAGTACTTC.

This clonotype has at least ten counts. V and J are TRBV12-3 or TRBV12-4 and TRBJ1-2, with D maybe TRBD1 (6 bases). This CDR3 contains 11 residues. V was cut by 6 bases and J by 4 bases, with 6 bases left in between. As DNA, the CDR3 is TGTGCCAGCAGGGGGGCCTATGGCTACACCTTC. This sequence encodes CASRGAYGYTF.

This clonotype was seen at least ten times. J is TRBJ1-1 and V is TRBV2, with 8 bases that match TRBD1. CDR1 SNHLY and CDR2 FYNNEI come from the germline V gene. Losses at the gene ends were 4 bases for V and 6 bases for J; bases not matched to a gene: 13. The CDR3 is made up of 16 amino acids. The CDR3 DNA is TGTGCCAGCAGTGGGGGGGAGTGGCAGGGGGCGCCTGAAGCTTTCTTT. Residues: CASSGGEWQGAPEAFF.

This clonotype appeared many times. The CDR3 spells CASSPRALNEKLFF. CDR3 nucleotide sequence: TGTGCCAGCAGTCCCAGGGCTCTGAATGAAAAACTGTTTTTT. The rearrangement joins TRBV27 to TRBJ1-4; maybe TRBD1 (5 bases). Trimming pared 5 bases from V and 5 bases from J, leaving 12 bases between. The CDR3 length is 14 residues. CDR1 and CDR2 from the germline V gene are MNHEY and SMNVEV (reference sequence).

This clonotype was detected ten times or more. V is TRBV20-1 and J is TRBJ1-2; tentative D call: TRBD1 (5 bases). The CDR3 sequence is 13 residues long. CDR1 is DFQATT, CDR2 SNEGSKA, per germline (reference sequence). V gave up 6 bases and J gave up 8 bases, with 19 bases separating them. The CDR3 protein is CSARRQLASGYTF. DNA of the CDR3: TGCAGTGCCAGGCGACAGCTAGCGAGCGGCTACACCTTC.

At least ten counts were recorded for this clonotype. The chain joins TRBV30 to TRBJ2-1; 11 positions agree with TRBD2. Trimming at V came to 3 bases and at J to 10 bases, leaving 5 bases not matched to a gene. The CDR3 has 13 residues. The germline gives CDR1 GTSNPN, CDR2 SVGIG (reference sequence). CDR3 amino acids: CAWRTSGRQEQFF. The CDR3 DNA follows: TGTGCCTGGAGAACTAGCGGGAGACAGGAGCAGTTCTTC.

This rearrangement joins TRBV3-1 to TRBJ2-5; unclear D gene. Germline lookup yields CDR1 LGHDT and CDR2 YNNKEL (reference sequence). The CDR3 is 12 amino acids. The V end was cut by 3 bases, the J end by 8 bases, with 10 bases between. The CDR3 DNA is TGTGCCAGCAGCCACTTTTACGAAACCCAGTACTTC. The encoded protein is CASSHFYETQYF.

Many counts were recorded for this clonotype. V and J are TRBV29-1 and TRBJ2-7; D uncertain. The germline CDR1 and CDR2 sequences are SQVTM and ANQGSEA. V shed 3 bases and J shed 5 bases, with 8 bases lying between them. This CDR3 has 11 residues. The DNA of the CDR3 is TGCAGCGTTGATTATCGGGACGAGCAGTACTTC. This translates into CSVDYRDEQYF.

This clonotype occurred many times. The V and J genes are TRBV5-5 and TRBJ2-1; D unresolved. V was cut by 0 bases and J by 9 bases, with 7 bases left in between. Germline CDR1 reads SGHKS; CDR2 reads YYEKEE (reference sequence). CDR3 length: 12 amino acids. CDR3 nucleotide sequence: TGTGCCAGCAGCTTGGACAACTTTGAGCAGTTCTTC. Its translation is CASSLDNFEQFF.

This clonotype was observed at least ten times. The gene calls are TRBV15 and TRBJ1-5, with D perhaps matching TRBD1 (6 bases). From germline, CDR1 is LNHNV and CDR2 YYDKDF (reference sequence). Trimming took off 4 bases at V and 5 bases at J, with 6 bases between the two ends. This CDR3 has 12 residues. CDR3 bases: TGTGCCACCAGCAACAGGGATCAGCCCCAGCATTTT. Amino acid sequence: CATSNRDQPQHF. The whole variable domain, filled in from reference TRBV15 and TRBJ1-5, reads DAMVIQNPRYQVTQFGKPVTLSCSQTLNHNVMYWYQQKSSQAPKLLFHYYDKDFNNEADTPDNFQSRRPNTSFCFLDIRSPGLGDTAMYLCATSNRDQPQHFGDGTRLSIL.